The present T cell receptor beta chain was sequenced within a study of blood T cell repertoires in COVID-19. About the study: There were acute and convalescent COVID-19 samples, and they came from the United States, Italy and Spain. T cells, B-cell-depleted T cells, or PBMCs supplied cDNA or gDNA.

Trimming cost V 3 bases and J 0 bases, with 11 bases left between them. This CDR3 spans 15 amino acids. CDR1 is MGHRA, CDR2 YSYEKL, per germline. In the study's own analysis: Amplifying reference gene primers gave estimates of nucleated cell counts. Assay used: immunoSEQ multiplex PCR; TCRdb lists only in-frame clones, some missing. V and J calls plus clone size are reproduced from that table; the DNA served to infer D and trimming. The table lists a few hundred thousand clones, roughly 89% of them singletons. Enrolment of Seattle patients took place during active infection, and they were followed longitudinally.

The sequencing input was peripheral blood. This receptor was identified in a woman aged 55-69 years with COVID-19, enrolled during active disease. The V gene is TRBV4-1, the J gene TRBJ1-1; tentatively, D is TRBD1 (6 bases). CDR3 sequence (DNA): TGCGCCAGCAGCCATACGGACAGATTGAACACTGAAGCTTTCTTT. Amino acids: CASSHTDRLNTEAFF.